A selection of T cell receptor beta chains follows, all from one sample in a study of a mutant IDH1 vaccine in newly diagnosed glioma. The antigens of these receptors remain unknown. Data came from immunoSEQ multiplex PCR; TCRdb stores just in-frame clones and leaves some out. Among some 80,000 clones listed, approximately 85% were seen once. This sample comprised PBMCs, obtained from a glioma patient whose treatment included an IDH1 peptide vaccine. The source of these receptors is a woman in her 50s with glioma. CDR3s include the opening cysteine and the closing phenylalanine or tryptophan. A D gene is named only where the DNA matches it firmly. Clone size is stated in some rows and not others, as once, few, many or a class when expanded.

CDR3aa,CDR3nt,abundance,d_gene,v_gene,j_gene
CASSLGGRAGNEQFF,TGTGCCAGCAGCTTAGGCGGGAGGGCGGGCAATGAGCAGTTCTTC,-,TRBD2,TRBV11-3,TRBJ2-1
CASSQPRDPLW,TGTGCCAGCAGCCAACCCCGGGACCCTCTGTGG,-,-,TRBV6-6,TRBJ1-1
CASSEEGRGATDTQYF,TGTGCCAGCAGTGAAGAGGGGAGGGGGGCAACAGATACGCAGTATTTT,-,-,TRBV6-1,TRBJ2-3
CASIPTGPNEKLFF,TGTGCCAGCATCCCGACAGGGCCAAATGAAAAACTGTTTTTT,few,TRBD1,TRBV2,TRBJ1-4
CASSTRGSYNEQFF,TGTGCCAGCAGTACCAGGGGGTCCTACAATGAGCAGTTCTTC,-,TRBD1,TRBV27,TRBJ2-1
CASSVAQARGHTGELFF,TGTGCCAGCAGCGTAGCTCAGGCCAGGGGGCACACCGGGGAGCTGTTTTTT,-,TRBD1,TRBV9,TRBJ2-2
CATSGLASYEQYF,TGTGCCACTTCGGGACTAGCCTCCTACGAGCAGTACTTC,-,TRBD2,TRBV5-4,TRBJ2-7
CASCRGFSYEQYF,TGTGCCAGCTGCCGGGGGTTCTCCTACGAGCAGTACTTC,-,-,TRBV28,TRBJ2-7
CASSGTGGNTEAFF,TGCGCCAGCAGCGGAACAGGGGGGAACACTGAAGCTTTCTTT,-,TRBD1,TRBV5-1,TRBJ1-1
CASSIASGSYNEQFF,TGTGCCAGTAGTATTGCTAGCGGGTCGTACAATGAGCAGTTCTTC,-,TRBD2,TRBV19,TRBJ2-1
CASSELRLAETTRDTQYF,TGTGCCAGCAGTGAATTGCGACTAGCGGAGACCACTCGAGATACGCAGTATTTT,-,TRBD2,TRBV6-1,TRBJ2-3
CASRTGRGIQYF,TGTGCCAGCAGGACCGGCCGGGGCATTCAGTACTTC,-,-,TRBV6-6,TRBJ2-4
CASSLGGALSEQYF,TGCGCCAGCAGCTTAGGGGGGGCGCTCAGCGAGCAGTACTTC,-,-,TRBV5-1,TRBJ2-7
CASTSENSYEQYF,TGTGCCTCCACTAGCGAAAACTCCTACGAGCAGTACTTC,-,TRBD2,TRBV30,TRBJ2-7
CASSLEGGTPYNEQFF,TGCGCCAGCAGCTTGGAGGGCGGGACCCCCTACAATGAGCAGTTCTTC,-,-,TRBV5-1,TRBJ2-1
CASSSGQGNTEAFF,TGCGCCAGCAGCTCCGGACAGGGGAACACTGAAGCTTTCTTT,few,TRBD1,TRBV5-1,TRBJ1-1
CASSDRLHEQFF,TGTGCCAGCAGCGACCGGCTCCATGAGCAGTTCTTC,once,-,TRBV27,TRBJ2-1
CASRRAGNNQPQHF,TGTGCCAGCAGGCGGGCAGGGAACAATCAGCCCCAGCATTTT,-,-,TRBV27,TRBJ1-5
CATFGGGWGYTEAFF,TGTGCCACCTTTGGGGGGGGCTGGGGCTACACTGAAGCTTTCTTT,-,-,TRBV27,TRBJ1-1
CASSVGTTEAFF,TGTGCCAGCAGCGTAGGAACAACTGAAGCTTTCTTT,-,-,TRBV11-3,TRBJ1-1
CASSPSPAVETQYF,TGTGCCAGCTCACCGAGCCCGGCGGTCGAGACCCAGTACTTC,-,-,TRBV18,TRBJ2-5
CASSLSNYGYTF,TGTGCCAGCAGCTTGTCTAACTATGGCTACACCTTC,-,-,TRBV7-9,TRBJ1-2
CASSVGGGGRDYEQYF,TGTGCCAGCAGCGTAGGAGGAGGCGGGAGGGATTACGAGCAGTACTTC,-,TRBD2,TRBV9,TRBJ2-7
CATIGTAEAFF,TGTGCCACCATAGGGACAGCTGAAGCTTTCTTT,-,TRBD1,TRBV6-4,TRBJ1-1
CASSLVGTGISTDTQYF,TGTGCCAGCAGCTTAGTAGGGACAGGGATTAGCACAGATACGCAGTATTTT,-,TRBD1,TRBV11-2,TRBJ2-3
CASSVARTGVVYEQFF,TGTGCCAGCAGCGTAGCCCGGACAGGGGTTGTATATGAGCAGTTCTTC,-,TRBD1,TRBV9,TRBJ2-1
CASLPAGQETQYF,TGTGCCAGCCTTCCAGCGGGGCAAGAGACCCAGTACTTC,few,TRBD2,TRBV7-9,TRBJ2-5
CASSGGPSRVNYEQYF,TGTGCCAGCAGTGGGGGGCCGAGCAGAGTAAACTACGAGCAGTACTTC,-,-,TRBV7-9,TRBJ2-7
CASSQGPTSGMSDTQYF,TGTGCCAGCAGCCAAGGCCCGACTAGCGGGATGTCAGATACGCAGTATTTT,-,TRBD2,TRBV4-2,TRBJ2-3
CASSLALSGVQGTQYF,TGTGCCAGCAGCTTGGCCCTTTCGGGGGTCCAGGGTACGCAGTATTTT,-,-,TRBV5-4,TRBJ2-3
CASSLVPGTGDGYTF,TGCGCCAGCAGCTTGGTCCCCGGGACAGGGGACGGCTACACCTTC,-,TRBD1,TRBV5-1,TRBJ1-2
CASSLWAGSGGNTIYF,TGTGCCAGCAGTCTTTGGGCCGGGTCCGGCGGAAACACCATATATTTT,-,-,TRBV7-6,TRBJ1-3
CASSVGSPGLAGESYEQYF,TGTGCCAGCAGCGTAGGCTCCCCGGGACTAGCGGGAGAGAGTTACGAGCAGTACTTC,-,TRBD2,TRBV9,TRBJ2-7
CASTSGAYEQYF,TGCGCCAGCACCTCCGGGGCCTACGAGCAGTACTTC,-,-,TRBV5-1,TRBJ2-7
CASSQDRGLTSYEQYF,TGCGCCAGCAGCCAAGATCGGGGACTAACCTCCTACGAGCAGTACTTC,-,TRBD2,TRBV4-1,TRBJ2-7
CASSLDSGSTDTQYF,TGTGCCAGCAGCTTAGATAGCGGGAGCACAGATACGCAGTATTTT,-,TRBD2,TRBV11-2,TRBJ2-3
CASSLGLAESSYEQYF,TGTGCCAGCAGTCTGGGACTAGCGGAAAGCTCCTACGAGCAGTACTTC,-,TRBD2,TRBV27,TRBJ2-7
CAWSNGEKLFF,TGTGCCTGGAGTAATGGGGAAAAACTGTTTTTT,-,-,TRBV30,TRBJ1-4
CASSEETGYEQYF,TGTGCCAGCAGCGAAGAGACAGGCTACGAGCAGTACTTC,-,-,TRBV7-6,TRBJ2-7
CASSLARTSGRKGPGDEQFF,TGTGCCAGCAGCTTAGCGCGCACTAGCGGGAGAAAAGGGCCAGGGGATGAGCAGTTCTTC,-,TRBD2,TRBV7-8,TRBJ2-1
CASSEGGLTDTQYF,TGTGCCAGCAGTGAAGGGGGGCTCACAGATACGCAGTATTTT,-,-,TRBV2,TRBJ2-3
CASSSRVEGGGYNTEAFF,TGTGCCAGCAGCTCCCGAGTCGAGGGGGGCGGTTACAACACTGAAGCTTTCTTT,-,-,TRBV11-2,TRBJ1-1
CASSISPTYEQYF,TGTGCCAGTAGTATAAGCCCCACCTACGAGCAGTACTTC,-,-,TRBV19,TRBJ2-7
CASSLHYEQYF,TGCGCCAGCAGCCTGCACTACGAGCAGTACTTC,-,-,TRBV5-1,TRBJ2-7
CASSWTSGGYEQYF,TGTGCCAGCAGCTGGACTAGCGGGGGGTACGAGCAGTACTTC,-,TRBD2,TRBV28,TRBJ2-7
CASSLGYEQYF,TGTGCCAGCAGTTTGGGCTACGAGCAGTACTTC,-,-,TRBV28,TRBJ2-7
CAWSPAGGQAGELFF,TGTGCCTGGAGTCCTGCGGGAGGTCAGGCCGGGGAGCTGTTTTTT,-,TRBD2,TRBV30,TRBJ2-2
CASSMGKDMNTEAFF,TGTGCCAGTAGTATGGGTAAAGACATGAACACTGAAGCTTTCTTT,-,-,TRBV19,TRBJ1-1
CAMQWGDSPNTEAFF,TGTGCCATGCAGTGGGGGGACAGCCCGAACACTGAAGCTTTCTTT,-,TRBD1,TRBV6-1,TRBJ1-1
CASSLSSASSYEQYF,TGTGCCAGCAGTTTATCTAGCGCGAGCTCCTACGAGCAGTACTTC,-,-,TRBV28,TRBJ2-7
CSVASVSYNEQFF,TGCAGCGTTGCGTCGGTATCCTACAATGAGCAGTTCTTC,few,-,TRBV29-1,TRBJ2-1
CASSVGRGGRGYTF,TGTGCCAGCAGCGTTGGACGAGGGGGCAGGGGCTACACCTTC,-,TRBD1,TRBV9,TRBJ1-2
CASTHPRNYEQYF,TGTGCCAGCACCCATCCCCGAAACTACGAGCAGTACTTC,-,-,TRBV9,TRBJ2-7
CASSPGGPYGYTF,TGTGCCAGCTCACCAGGGGGCCCCTATGGCTACACCTTC,few,-,TRBV18,TRBJ1-2
CASSLAKGQGWQYF,TGTGCCAGCAGCTTAGCGAAGGGACAAGGATGGCAGTACTTC,-,-,TRBV7-9,TRBJ2-7
CASSSRWDTQYF,TGTGCCAGCAGCTCCCGGTGGGATACGCAGTATTTT,-,-,TRBV13,TRBJ2-3
CASSVGAAADTGELFF,TGTGCCAGCAGCGTAGGAGCAGCGGCAGACACCGGGGAGCTGTTTTTT,-,-,TRBV9,TRBJ2-2